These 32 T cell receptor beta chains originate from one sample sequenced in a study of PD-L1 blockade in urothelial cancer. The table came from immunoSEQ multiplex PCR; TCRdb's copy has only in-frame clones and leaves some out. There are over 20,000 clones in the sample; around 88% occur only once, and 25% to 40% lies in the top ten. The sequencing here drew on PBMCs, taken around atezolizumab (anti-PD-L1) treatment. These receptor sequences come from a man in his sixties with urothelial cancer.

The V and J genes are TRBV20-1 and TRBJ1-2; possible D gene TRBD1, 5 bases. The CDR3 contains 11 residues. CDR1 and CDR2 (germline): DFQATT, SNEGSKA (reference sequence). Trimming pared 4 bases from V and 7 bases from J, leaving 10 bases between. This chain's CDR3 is CSANRLPGYTF. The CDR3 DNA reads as TGCAGTGCTAACAGGCTACCTGGCTACACCTTC.

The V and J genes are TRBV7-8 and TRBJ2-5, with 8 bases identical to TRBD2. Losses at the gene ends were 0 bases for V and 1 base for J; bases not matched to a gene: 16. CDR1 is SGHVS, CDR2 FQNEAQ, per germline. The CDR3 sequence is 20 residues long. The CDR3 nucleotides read TGTGCCAGCAGCTTAGCCGGTAGGGCGAGACTAGCGCTGGGCCAAGAGACCCAGTACTTC. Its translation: CASSLAGRARLALGQETQYF.

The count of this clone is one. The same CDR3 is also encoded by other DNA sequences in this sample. The CDR3 sequence: CASSLGQGGNEQYF. The CDR3 nucleotides are TGCGCCAGCAGCTTGGGACAGGGCGGGAACGAGCAGTACTTC. V gene TRBV5-1 combines with J gene TRBJ2-7, with D perhaps matching TRBD1 (7 bases). Germline V gene sequence: CDR1 SGHRS, CDR2 YFSETQ. Deletions cut 0 bases from V and 5 bases from J, with 12 bases between. CDR3 length equals 14 residues.

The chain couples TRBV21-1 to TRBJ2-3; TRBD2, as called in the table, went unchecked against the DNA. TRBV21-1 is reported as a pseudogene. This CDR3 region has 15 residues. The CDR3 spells CASSIPRKSTDTQYF. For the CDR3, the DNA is TGTGCCAGCAGCATTCCGCGTAAGAGCACAGATACGCAGTATTTT.

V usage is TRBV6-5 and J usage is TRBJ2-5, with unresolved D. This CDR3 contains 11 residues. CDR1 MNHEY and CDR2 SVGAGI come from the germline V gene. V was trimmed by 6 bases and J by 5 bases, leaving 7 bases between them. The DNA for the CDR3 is TGTGCCAGCAGCACAGTGGAGACCCAGTACTTC. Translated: CASSTVETQYF.

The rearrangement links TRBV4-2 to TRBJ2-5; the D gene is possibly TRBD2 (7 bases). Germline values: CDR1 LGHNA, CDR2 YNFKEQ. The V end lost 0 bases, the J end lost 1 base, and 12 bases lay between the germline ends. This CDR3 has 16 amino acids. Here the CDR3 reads CASSQEGGGTQETQYF. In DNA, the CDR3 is TGTGCCAGCAGCCAAGAGGGAGGGGGGACCCAAGAGACCCAGTACTTC.

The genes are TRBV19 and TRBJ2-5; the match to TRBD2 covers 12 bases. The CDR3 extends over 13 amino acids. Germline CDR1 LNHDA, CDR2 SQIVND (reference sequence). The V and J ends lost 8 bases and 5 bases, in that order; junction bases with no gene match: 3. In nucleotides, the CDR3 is TGTGCCAGTGGACTAGCGGGAATGGAGACCCAGTACTTC. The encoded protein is CASGLAGMETQYF.

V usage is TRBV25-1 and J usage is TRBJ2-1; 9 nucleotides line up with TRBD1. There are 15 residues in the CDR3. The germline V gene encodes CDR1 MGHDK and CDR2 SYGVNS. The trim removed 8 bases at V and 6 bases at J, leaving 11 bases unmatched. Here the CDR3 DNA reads TGTGCCAGCGGCACCGGGACAGGGATGCTCAATGAGCAGTTCTTC. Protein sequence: CASGTGTGMLNEQFF.

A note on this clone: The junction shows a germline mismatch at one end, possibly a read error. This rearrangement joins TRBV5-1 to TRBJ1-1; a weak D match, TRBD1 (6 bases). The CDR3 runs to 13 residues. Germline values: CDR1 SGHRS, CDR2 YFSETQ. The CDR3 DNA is TGCGCCAGCAGCTTGGACCGGGACACAGAAGCTTTCTTT. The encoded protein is CASSLDRDTEAFF.

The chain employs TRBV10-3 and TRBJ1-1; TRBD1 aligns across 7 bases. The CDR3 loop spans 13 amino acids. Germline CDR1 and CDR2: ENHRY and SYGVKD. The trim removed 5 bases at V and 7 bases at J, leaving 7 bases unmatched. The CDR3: CAISLTGEGEAFF. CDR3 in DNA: TGTGCCATCAGTTTAACAGGGGAAGGTGAAGCTTTCTTT.

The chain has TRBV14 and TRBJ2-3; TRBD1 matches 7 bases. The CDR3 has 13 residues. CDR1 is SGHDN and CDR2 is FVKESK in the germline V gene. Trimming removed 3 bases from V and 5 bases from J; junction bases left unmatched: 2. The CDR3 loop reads CASSHHRGDTQYF. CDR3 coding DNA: TGTGCCAGCAGCCATCACAGGGGAGATACGCAGTATTTT.

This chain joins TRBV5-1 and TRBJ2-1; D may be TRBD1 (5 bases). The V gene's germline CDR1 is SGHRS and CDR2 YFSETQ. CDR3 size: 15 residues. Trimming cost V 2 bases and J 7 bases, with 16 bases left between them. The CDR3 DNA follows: TGCGCCAGCAGCTTAATGCCAGGGCTCGGTAATGAGCAGTTCTTC. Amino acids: CASSLMPGLGNEQFF.

The CDR3 DNA reads TGTGCCAGCTCACCGACCCTGGGGAGGAATGAGCAGTTCTTC. Protein product: CASSPTLGRNEQFF. V usage is TRBV18 and J usage is TRBJ2-1, with a possible D match to TRBD2 (6 bases). The V end was cut by 3 bases, the J end by 7 bases, with 13 bases between. The V gene's germline CDR1 is KGHSH and CDR2 LQKENI. CDR3 size: 14 residues.

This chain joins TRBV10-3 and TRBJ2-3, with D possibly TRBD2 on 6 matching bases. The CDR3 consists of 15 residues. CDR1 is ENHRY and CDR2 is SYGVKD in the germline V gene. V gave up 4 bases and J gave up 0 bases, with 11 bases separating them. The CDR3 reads CAISGRGFSTDTQYF. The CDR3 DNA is TGTGCCATCAGTGGTCGGGGGTTCAGCACAGATACGCAGTATTTT.

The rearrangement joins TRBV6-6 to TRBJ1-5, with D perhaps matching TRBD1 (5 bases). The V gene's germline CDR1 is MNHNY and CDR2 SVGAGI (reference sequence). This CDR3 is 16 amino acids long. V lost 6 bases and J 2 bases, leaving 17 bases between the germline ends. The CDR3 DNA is TGTGCCAGCAGCTTTCGACAGCCTGGACGCAATCAGCCCCAGCATTTT. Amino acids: CASSFRQPGRNQPQHF.

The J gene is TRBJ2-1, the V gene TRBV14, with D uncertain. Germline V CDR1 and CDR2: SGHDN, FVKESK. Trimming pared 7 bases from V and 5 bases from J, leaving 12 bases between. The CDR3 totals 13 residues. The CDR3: CASKEQNNNEQFF. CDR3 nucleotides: TGTGCCAGCAAGGAGCAGAATAACAATGAGCAGTTCTTC.

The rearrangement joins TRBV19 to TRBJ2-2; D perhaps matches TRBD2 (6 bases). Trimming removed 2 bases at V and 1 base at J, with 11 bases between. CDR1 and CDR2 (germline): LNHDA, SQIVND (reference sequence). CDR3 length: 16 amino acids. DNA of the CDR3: TGTGCCAGTAGTATACGGGGGACTTGGAACACCGGGGAGCTGTTTTTT. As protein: CASSIRGTWNTGELFF.

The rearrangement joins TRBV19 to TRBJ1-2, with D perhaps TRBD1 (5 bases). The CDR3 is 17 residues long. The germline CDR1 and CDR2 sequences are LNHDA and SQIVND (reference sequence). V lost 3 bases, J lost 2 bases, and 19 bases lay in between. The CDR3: CASSIPSMGGENYGYTF. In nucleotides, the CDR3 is TGTGCCAGTAGTATCCCTTCCATGGGAGGGGAAAACTATGGCTACACCTTC.

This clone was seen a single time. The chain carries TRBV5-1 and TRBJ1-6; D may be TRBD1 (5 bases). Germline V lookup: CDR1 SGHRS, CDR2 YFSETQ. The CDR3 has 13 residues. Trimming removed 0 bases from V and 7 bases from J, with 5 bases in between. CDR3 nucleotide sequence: TGCGCCAGCAGCTTGGAGGGGAATTCACCCCTCCACTTT. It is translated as CASSLEGNSPLHF.

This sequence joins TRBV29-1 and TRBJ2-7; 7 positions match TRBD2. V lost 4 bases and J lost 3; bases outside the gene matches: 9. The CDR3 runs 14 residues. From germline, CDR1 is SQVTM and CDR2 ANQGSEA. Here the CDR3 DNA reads TGCAGCGTTGGGGGGGAGGGACTTTACTACGAGCAGTACTTC. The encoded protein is CSVGGEGLYYEQYF.

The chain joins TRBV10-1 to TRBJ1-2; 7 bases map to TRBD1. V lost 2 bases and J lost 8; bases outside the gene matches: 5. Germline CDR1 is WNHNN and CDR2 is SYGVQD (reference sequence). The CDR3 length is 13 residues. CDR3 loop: CASSEGSTGGYTF. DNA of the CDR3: TGCGCCAGCAGTGAGGGATCGACAGGGGGCTACACCTTC.

CDR3 nucleotides: TGTGCCAGCAGCCTAGCGGGAGGTAGCAATGAGCAGTTCTTC. This sequence encodes CASSLAGGSNEQFF. The chain has TRBV9 and TRBJ2-1; 11 nucleotides align to TRBD2. Germline assignment: CDR1 SGDLS and CDR2 YYNGEE. CDR3 length: 14 amino acids. V shed 4 bases, J shed 6 bases, and the junction held 3 bases outside the gene matches. Full variable domain (remainder filled in from reference TRBV9 and TRBJ2-1): DSGVTQTPKHLITATGQRVTLRCSPRSGDLSVYWYQQSLDQGLQFLIQYYNGEERAKGNILERFSAQQFPDLHSELNLSSLELGDSALYFCASSLAGGSNEQFFGPGTRLTVL.

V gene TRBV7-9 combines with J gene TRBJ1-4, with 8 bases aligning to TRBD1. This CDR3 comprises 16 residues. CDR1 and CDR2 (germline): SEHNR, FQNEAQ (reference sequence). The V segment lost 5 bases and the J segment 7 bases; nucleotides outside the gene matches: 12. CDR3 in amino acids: CASSRQAGGGGEKLFF. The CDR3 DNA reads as TGTGCCAGCAGCCGCCAGGCAGGGGGCGGTGGTGAAAAACTGTTTTTT. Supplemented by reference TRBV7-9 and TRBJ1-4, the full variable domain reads DTGVSQNPRHKITKRGQNVTFRCDPISEHNRLYWYRQTLGQGPEFLTYFQNEAQLEKSRLLSDRFSAERPKGSFSTLEIQRTEQGDSAMYLCASSRQAGGGGEKLFFGSGTQLSVL.

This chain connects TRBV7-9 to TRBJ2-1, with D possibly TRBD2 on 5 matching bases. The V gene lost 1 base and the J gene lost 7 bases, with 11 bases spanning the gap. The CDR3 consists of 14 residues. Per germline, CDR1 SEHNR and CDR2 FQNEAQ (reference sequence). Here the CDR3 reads CASSLGLIGNEQFF. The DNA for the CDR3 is TGTGCCAGCAGCTTAGGACTAATTGGGAATGAGCAGTTCTTC.

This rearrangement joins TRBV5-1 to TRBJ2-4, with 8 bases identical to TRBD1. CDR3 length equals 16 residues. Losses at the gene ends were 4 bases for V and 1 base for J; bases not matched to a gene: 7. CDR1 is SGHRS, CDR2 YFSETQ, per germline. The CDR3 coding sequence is TGCGCCAGCAGCCACGGACAGGGTCTTGCCAAAAACATTCAGTACTTC. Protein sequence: CASSHGQGLAKNIQYF.

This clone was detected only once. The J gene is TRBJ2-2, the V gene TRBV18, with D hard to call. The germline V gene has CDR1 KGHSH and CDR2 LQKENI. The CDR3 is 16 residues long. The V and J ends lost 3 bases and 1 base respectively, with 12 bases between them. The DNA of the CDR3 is TGTGCCAGCTCACCTCCCGTACGGGTGAACACCGGGGAGCTGTTTTTT. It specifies CASSPPVRVNTGELFF.

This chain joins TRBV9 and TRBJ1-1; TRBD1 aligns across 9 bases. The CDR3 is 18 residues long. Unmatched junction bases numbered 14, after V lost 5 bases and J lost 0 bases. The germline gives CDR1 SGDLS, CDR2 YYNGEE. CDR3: CASSARTGANRMNTEAFF. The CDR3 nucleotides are TGTGCCAGCAGTGCACGGACAGGGGCGAATCGAATGAACACTGAAGCTTTCTTT.

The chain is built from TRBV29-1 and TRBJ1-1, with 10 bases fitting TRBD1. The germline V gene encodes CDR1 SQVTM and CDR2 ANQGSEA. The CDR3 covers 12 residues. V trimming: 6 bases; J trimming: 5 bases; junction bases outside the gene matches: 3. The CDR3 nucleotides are TGCAGCGTCACGGACAGGGGGACTGAAGCTTTCTTT. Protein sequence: CSVTDRGTEAFF.

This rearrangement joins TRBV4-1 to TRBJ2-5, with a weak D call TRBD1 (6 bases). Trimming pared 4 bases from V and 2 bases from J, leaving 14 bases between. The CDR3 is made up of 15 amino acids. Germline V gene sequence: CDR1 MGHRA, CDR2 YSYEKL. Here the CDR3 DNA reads TGCGCCAGCAGCCTAAGAGGACAGCCACAAGAGACCCAGTACTTC. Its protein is CASSLRGQPQETQYF.

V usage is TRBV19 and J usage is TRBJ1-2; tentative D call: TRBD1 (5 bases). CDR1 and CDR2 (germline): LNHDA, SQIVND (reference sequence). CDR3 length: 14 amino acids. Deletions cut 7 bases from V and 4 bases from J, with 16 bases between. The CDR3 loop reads CASNPRGDSYGYTF. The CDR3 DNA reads TGTGCCAGTAACCCCCGGGGGGATAGCTATGGCTACACCTTC.

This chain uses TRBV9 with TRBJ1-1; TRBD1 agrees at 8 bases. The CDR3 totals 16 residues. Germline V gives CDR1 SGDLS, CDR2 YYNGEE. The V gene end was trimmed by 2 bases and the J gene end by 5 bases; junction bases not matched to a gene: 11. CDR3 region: CASSVSVGQGDTEAFF. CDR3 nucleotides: TGTGCCAGCAGCGTGAGCGTTGGACAGGGTGATACTGAAGCTTTCTTT.

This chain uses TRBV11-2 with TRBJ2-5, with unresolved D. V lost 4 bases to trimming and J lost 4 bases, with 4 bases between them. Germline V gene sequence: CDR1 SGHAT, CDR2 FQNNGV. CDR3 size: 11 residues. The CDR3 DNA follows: TGTGCCAGCAGCTCTCGAGAGACCCAGTACTTC. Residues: CASSSRETQYF.